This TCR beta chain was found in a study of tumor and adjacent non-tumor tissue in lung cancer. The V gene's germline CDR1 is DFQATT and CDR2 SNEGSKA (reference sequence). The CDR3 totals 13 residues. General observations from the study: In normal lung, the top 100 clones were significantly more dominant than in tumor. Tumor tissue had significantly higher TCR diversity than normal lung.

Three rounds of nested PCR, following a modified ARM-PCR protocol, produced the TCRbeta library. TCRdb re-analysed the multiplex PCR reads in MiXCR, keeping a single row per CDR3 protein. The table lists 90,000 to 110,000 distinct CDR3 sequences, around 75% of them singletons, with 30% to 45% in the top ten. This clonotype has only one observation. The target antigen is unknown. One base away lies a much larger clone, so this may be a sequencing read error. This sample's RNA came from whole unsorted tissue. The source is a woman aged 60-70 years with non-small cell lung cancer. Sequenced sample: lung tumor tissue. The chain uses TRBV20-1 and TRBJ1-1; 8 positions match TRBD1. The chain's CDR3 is CSAATGAITKAFF. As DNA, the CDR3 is TGCAGTGCAGCGACAGGGGCGATCACTAAAGCTTTCTTT.